This is a list of T cell receptor beta chains from one sample in a study of blood T cell repertoires in COVID-19. TCRdb keeps only in-frame clones here, not all; method: immunoSEQ multiplex PCR. The table has hundreds of thousands of clones, roughly 91% seen once. The sample was peripheral blood. The receptor source for this set is a woman aged 40 to 50 who had recovered from COVID-19. The CDR3 runs from the conserved cysteine through the conserved F or W. D genes are given only for firm matches. Expanded clones are given a class, and other clones once, few, many or no size at all.

j_gene: TRBJ2-5; v_gene: TRBV5-1; d_gene: TRBD2; abundance: once; CDR3aa: CASSLLGGLGETQYF; CDR3nt: TGCGCCAGCAGCTTGCTGGGAGGGCTGGGGGAGACCCAGTACTTC
j_gene: TRBJ2-7; v_gene: TRBV28; d_gene: TRBD2; abundance: .; CDR3aa: CASSFPGLAGGGPYEQYF; CDR3nt: TGTGCCAGCAGTTTCCCGGGACTAGCGGGGGGAGGCCCCTACGAGCAGTACTTC
j_gene: TRBJ2-1; v_gene: TRBV6-2/TRBV6-3; d_gene: TRBD2; abundance: .; CDR3aa: CASSYGASGLNEQFF; CDR3nt: TGTGCCAGCAGTTACGGGGCTAGCGGACTCAATGAGCAGTTCTTC
j_gene: TRBJ1-3; v_gene: TRBV9; d_gene: TRBD1; abundance: few; CDR3aa: CASSATGQGAAGNTIYF; CDR3nt: TGTGCCAGCAGCGCGACGGGACAGGGGGCTGCTGGAAACACCATATATTTT
j_gene: TRBJ2-1; v_gene: TRBV19; d_gene: .; abundance: once; CDR3aa: CASRKPGTYNEQFF; CDR3nt: TGTGCCAGTAGGAAACCCGGGACTTACAATGAGCAGTTCTTC
j_gene: TRBJ2-7; v_gene: TRBV5-6; d_gene: TRBD2; abundance: .; CDR3aa: CASSPGLVGTYEQYF; CDR3nt: TGTGCCAGCAGCCCGGGACTAGTGGGGACCTACGAGCAGTACTTC
j_gene: TRBJ2-7; v_gene: TRBV6-6; d_gene: .; abundance: .; CDR3aa: CASSLPPLYEQYF; CDR3nt: TGTGCCAGCAGCCTACCCCCCCTCTACGAGCAGTACTTC
j_gene: TRBJ1-5; v_gene: TRBV10-3; d_gene: .; abundance: .; CDR3aa: CATIDPGSNQPQHF; CDR3nt: TGTGCCACCATCGACCCCGGGAGCAATCAGCCCCAGCATTTT
j_gene: TRBJ2-1; v_gene: TRBV14; d_gene: TRBD2; abundance: .; CDR3aa: CASSQGQLWTSGPPPIGDEQFF; CDR3nt: TGTGCCAGCAGCCAAGGGCAACTCTGGACTAGCGGGCCCCCGCCCATTGGCGATGAGCAGTTCTTC
j_gene: TRBJ1-5; v_gene: TRBV18; d_gene: .; abundance: .; CDR3aa: CASSPLGHGEGPQHF; CDR3nt: TGTGCCAGCTCACCACTAGGACACGGGGAGGGGCCCCAGCATTTT
j_gene: TRBJ1-1; v_gene: TRBV7-3; d_gene: TRBD1; abundance: few; CDR3aa: CASSLSGDRGNTEAFF; CDR3nt: TGTGCCAGCAGCCTGTCGGGGGACAGGGGGAACACTGAAGCTTTCTTT
j_gene: TRBJ1-1; v_gene: TRBV12-3/TRBV12-4; d_gene: .; abundance: .; CDR3aa: CASSPAHYPEAFF; CDR3nt: TGTGCCAGCAGCCCCGCCCACTACCCTGAAGCTTTCTTT
j_gene: TRBJ1-2; v_gene: TRBV12-3/TRBV12-4; d_gene: .; abundance: .; CDR3aa: CASSPQGNYGYTF; CDR3nt: TGTGCCAGCAGCCCCCAGGGGAACTATGGCTACACCTTC
j_gene: TRBJ1-2; v_gene: TRBV5-1; d_gene: TRBD1; abundance: .; CDR3aa: CASSLHPGTGRPYPYGYTF; CDR3nt: TGCGCCAGCAGCCTCCACCCCGGGACAGGGCGACCGTATCCCTATGGCTACACCTTC
j_gene: TRBJ1-2; v_gene: TRBV29-1; d_gene: TRBD1; abundance: .; CDR3aa: CSVEGPRDRGYGYTF; CDR3nt: TGCAGCGTTGAAGGCCCCCGGGACAGGGGCTATGGCTACACCTTC
j_gene: TRBJ1-1; v_gene: TRBV24-1; d_gene: .; abundance: .; CDR3aa: CATSEGGRSNTEAFF; CDR3nt: TGTGCCACCAGTGAGGGGGGACGGTCGAACACTGAAGCTTTCTTT
j_gene: TRBJ2-7; v_gene: TRBV24-1; d_gene: TRBD1; abundance: .; CDR3aa: CAPDRGYEQYF; CDR3nt: TGTGCCCCCGACAGGGGGTACGAGCAGTACTTC
j_gene: TRBJ2-4; v_gene: TRBV28; d_gene: .; abundance: .; CDR3aa: CASTNPRGAQYF; CDR3nt: TGTGCCAGCACCAACCCCCGTGGGGCCCAGTACTTC
j_gene: TRBJ2-1; v_gene: TRBV6-5; d_gene: .; abundance: .; CDR3aa: CASSWRPAVSYNEQFF; CDR3nt: TGTGCCAGCAGTTGGCGTCCAGCGGTCTCCTACAATGAGCAGTTCTTC
j_gene: TRBJ1-2; v_gene: TRBV6-6; d_gene: .; abundance: once; CDR3aa: CASSPEHPPLGYTF; CDR3nt: TGTGCCAGCAGTCCAGAACACCCACCCCTTGGCTACACCTTC
j_gene: TRBJ2-6; v_gene: TRBV3-1/TRBV3-2; d_gene: .; abundance: .; CDR3aa: CASRLASGANVLTF; CDR3nt: TGTGCCAGCCGTCTAGCGAGCGGGGCCAACGTCCTGACTTTC
j_gene: TRBJ2-2; v_gene: TRBV7-8; d_gene: TRBD2; abundance: once; CDR3aa: CASTGGLGANTGELFF; CDR3nt: TGTGCCAGCACCGGGGGACTAGGGGCGAACACCGGGGAGCTGTTTTTT
j_gene: TRBJ2-1; v_gene: TRBV19; d_gene: .; abundance: .; CDR3aa: CASSMGARSSGEQFF; CDR3nt: TGTGCCAGTAGTATGGGGGCCCGCTCGTCGGGGGAGCAGTTCTTC
j_gene: TRBJ2-7; v_gene: TRBV19; d_gene: TRBD2; abundance: .; CDR3aa: CASSTSTSGISYEQYF; CDR3nt: TGTGCCAGTAGTACGTCTACTAGCGGAATCTCCTACGAGCAGTACTTC